The 16 T cell receptor beta chains below were found in one sample sequenced in a study of OX40 agonist ivuxolimab in advanced cancers. Profiled with immunoSEQ multiplex PCR; TCRdb holds only in-frame clones, not every one. The data hold 75,000 to 90,000 clones, with approximately 85% observed a single time. Sequenced here: CD4+ or CD8+ T cells sorted from blood, sampled in a trial of the OX40 agonist ivuxolimab. These receptor sequences come from an adult with an advanced solid tumor such as melanoma, head and neck, liver or kidney cancer.

The gene calls are TRBV28 and TRBJ1-4; D remains unclear. The length of the CDR3 is 16 residues. Trimming stripped 8 bases from V and 0 bases from J, with 16 bases between. Germline lookup yields CDR1 MDHEN and CDR2 SYDVKM. The CDR3 protein is CASSPAGAATNEKLFF. DNA for the CDR3: TGTGCCAGCTCCCCTGCAGGCGCCGCAACTAATGAAAAACTGTTTTTT.

This clone was recorded once. The rearrangement links TRBV10-1 to TRBJ1-4, with 10 bases fitting TRBD1. Looked up from germline, CDR1 is WNHNN and CDR2 is SYGVQD (reference sequence). The CDR3 is made up of 14 amino acids. V lost 6 bases and J lost 7; bases outside the gene matches: 5. CDR3 amino acids: CASRETGGSEKLFF. The CDR3 nucleotides read TGCGCCAGCAGAGAGACAGGGGGCAGTGAAAAACTGTTTTTT.

The chain couples TRBV5-1 to TRBJ1-2, with TRBD1 matching over 10 bases. The CDR3 has 16 amino acids. The germline gives CDR1 SGHRS, CDR2 YFSETQ. V gave up 0 bases and J gave up 4 bases; unmatched junction bases: 6. The CDR3 protein is CASSLVGTGDIYGYTF. DNA of the CDR3: TGCGCCAGCAGCTTGGTCGGGACAGGGGACATCTATGGCTACACCTTC.

This clone was counted between two and nine times. This sequence joins TRBV5-6 and TRBJ1-6; 7 bases align to TRBD1. This CDR3 has 14 amino acids. Germline lookup yields CDR1 SGHDT and CDR2 YYEEEE. Unmatched junction bases numbered 5, after V lost 2 bases and J lost 9 bases. CDR3 sequence reads: CASSLQGPPSPLHF. The CDR3 region has the DNA TGTGCCAGCAGCTTACAGGGGCCCCCTTCACCCCTCCACTTT.

This clone appeared a single time. The DNA of the CDR3 is TGTGCCAGTAGTATTGGGGGCGCTGGGGGAATCAACACCTTC. Protein product: CASSIGGAGGINTF. This rearrangement joins TRBV19 to TRBJ1-2; weak D call: TRBD1 (6 bases). CDR1 is LNHDA and CDR2 is SQIVND in the germline V gene (reference sequence). This CDR3 has 14 residues. Trimming stripped 3 bases from V and 12 bases from J, with 20 bases between.

This chain joins TRBV15 and TRBJ2-5; D is perhaps TRBD2 (5 bases). Per germline, CDR1 LNHNV and CDR2 YYDKDF (reference sequence). The CDR3 is 17 residues long. V was cut by 1 base and J by 2 bases, with 17 bases left in between. CDR3 sequence (DNA): TGTGCCACCAGCAGAGTGCCCCCTGGGAGCTCACAAGAGACCCAGTACTTC. Its translation is CATSRVPPGSSQETQYF.

The J gene is TRBJ1-4, the V gene TRBV4-2; D unclear. Per the germline V gene, CDR1 is LGHNA and CDR2 is YNFKEQ. The CDR3 sequence is 14 residues long. V lost 0 bases and J lost 4, with 6 bases in between. The CDR3 spells CASSQDAINEKLFF. The DNA for the CDR3 is TGTGCCAGCAGCCAAGATGCGATTAATGAAAAACTGTTTTTT.

The chain combines TRBV14 with TRBJ2-7, with D possibly called TRBD1 or TRBD2 (5 bases each). The CDR3 loop spans 16 amino acids. Germline V lookup: CDR1 SGHDN, CDR2 FVKESK. The ends were cut back, 2 bases at V and 6 bases at J, with 20 bases in the middle. In nucleotides, the CDR3 is TGTGCCAGCAGCCAATACGTCGGGACCTCCTACGTCGAGCAGTACTTC. Encoded protein: CASSQYVGTSYVEQYF.

This clone has a single count. The chain is built from TRBV4-1 and TRBJ1-2; TRBD1 matches at 8 bases. CDR3 length equals 19 residues. Trimming took 3 bases from V and 2 from J; bases not matched to a gene: 17. Germline V lookup: CDR1 MGHRA, CDR2 YSYEKL. The CDR3 region is CASSHAKDSGQGRNYGYTF. In DNA, the CDR3 is TGCGCCAGCAGCCACGCCAAGGACTCCGGACAGGGCCGGAACTATGGCTACACCTTC.

The chain joins TRBV2 to TRBJ1-6; D unclear. CDR3 length equals 14 residues. Germline CDR1 is SNHLY and CDR2 is FYNNEI. Trimming left V 2 bases short and J 10 bases short, with 12 bases between. CDR3 loop: CASSESRRQSPLHF. The CDR3 coding sequence is TGTGCCAGCAGTGAATCTAGGAGGCAGTCACCCCTCCACTTT.

The chain is built from TRBV14 and TRBJ2-5; unclear D gene. CDR1 is SGHDN, CDR2 FVKESK, per germline. The CDR3 is 12 amino acids. V dropped 4 bases and J dropped 5 bases, with 8 bases sitting between them. The CDR3 DNA is TGTGCCAGCAGCCGGGCCTGGGAGACCCAGTACTTC. It codes for CASSRAWETQYF. Drawing the rest from reference TRBV14 and TRBJ2-5, the complete variable domain is EAGVTQFPSHSVIEKGQTVTLRCDPISGHDNLYWYRRVMGKEIKFLLHFVKESKQDESGMPNNRFLAERTGGTYSTLKVQPAELEDSGVYFCASSRAWETQYFGPGTRLLVL.

This clone was picked up a small number of times. J is TRBJ2-2 and V is TRBV18; 10 bases line up with TRBD1. The CDR3 has 15 residues. From germline, CDR1 is KGHSH and CDR2 LQKENI. V was clipped by 4 bases and J by 4 bases; unmatched bases: 3. CDR3: CASSQTGGLTGELFF. The CDR3 coding sequence is TGTGCCAGCTCACAGACAGGGGGCCTCACCGGGGAGCTGTTTTTT. Based on the CDR3 plus reference TRBV18 and TRBJ2-2, the full variable domain is NAGVMQNPRHLVRRRGQEARLRCSPMKGHSHVYWYRQLPEEGLKFMVYLQKENIIDESGMPKERFSAEFPKEGPSILRIQQVVRGDSAAYFCASSQTGGLTGELFFGEGSRLTVL.

This clone was counted a few times. The chain uses TRBV19 and TRBJ1-1; D not certain. The CDR3 is 13 amino acids. CDR1 is LNHDA and CDR2 is SQIVND in the germline V gene (reference sequence). The V and J ends lost 9 bases and 6 bases respectively, with 17 bases between them. The CDR3: CASPREPGAEAFF. The CDR3 coding sequence is TGTGCCAGCCCCCGTGAGCCGGGCGCTGAAGCTTTCTTT.

The rearrangement links TRBV6-1 to TRBJ2-7; either TRBD1 or TRBD2 may supply D (6 bases each). The CDR3 has 16 amino acids. V dropped 2 bases and J dropped 3 bases, with 17 bases sitting between them. The germline V gene has CDR1 MNHNS and CDR2 SASEGT. CDR3 sequence reads: CASSESWGAHLYEQYF. In DNA form, the CDR3 reads TGTGCCAGCAGTGAATCGTGGGGGGCTCATCTCTACGAGCAGTACTTC.

This chain uses TRBV7-2 with TRBJ2-3; 10 nucleotides line up with TRBD2. The CDR3 is 16 residues long. The germline V gene has CDR1 SGHTA and CDR2 FQGNSA. J gave up 5 bases and V 5 bases, and 10 bases lay outside the gene matches. CDR3 region: CASSDPFSGGRDTQYF. The CDR3 coding sequence is TGTGCCAGCAGCGACCCTTTTAGCGGGGGGCGAGATACGCAGTATTTT.

This chain joins TRBV14 and TRBJ1-5; D unclear. V lost 1 base to trimming and J lost 8 bases, with 9 bases between them. The CDR3 length is 13 residues. Germline V gene sequence: CDR1 SGHDN, CDR2 FVKESK. CDR3 loop: CASSQGPAEPQHF. CDR3 coding DNA: TGTGCCAGCAGCCAAGGACCGGCCGAGCCCCAGCATTTT.